This TCR beta chain was sequenced for a study of T cells in Graves' hyperthyroidism and ophthalmopathy. Individuals with ophthalmopathy presented a Clinical Activity Score of at least 3, a NOSPECS grade of at least 4 and a duration under 3 months. Exclusions: uncontrolled infection, other autoimmune disease, pregnancy, lactation. What was amplified from RNA transcripts were TCR beta CDR3 regions. The HTBI primer set served for first-round RT-PCR of the TCR CDR3. Each CDR3 protein gets one entry after TCRdb re-called the multiplex PCR reads with MiXCR. This table holds 600,000 or so distinct CDR3 sequences, 12% to 15% found once. Findings of the study overall: Blood also contained most expanded thyroid clonotypes above 0.001.

There are a few counts of this clonotype. As yet, its antigen is unknown. This CDR3 has 19 residues. The V and J ends lost 6 bases and 0 bases respectively, with 25 bases between them. Sequenced material: blood. The V and J genes are TRBV12-3 or TRBV12-4 and TRBJ2-3, with D perhaps TRBD2 (5 bases). This clonotype originated in a woman aged 18-30 years with Graves' ophthalmopathy. The CDR3 spells CASSIGSGLAGSSTDTQYF. The CDR3, as DNA: TGTGCCAGCAGCATAGGCTCCGGGCTAGCTGGTAGTAGCACAGATACGCAGTATTTT.